A selection of T cell receptor beta chains follows, all from one sample in a study of cytomegalovirus exposure and HLA in healthy donors. Clones were sequenced by immunoSEQ multiplex PCR, and TCRdb holds only the in-frame ones, with some missing. The sample records fewer than 200,000 clones, around four fifths being singletons. Material for sequencing was PBMCs. Receptors originate from a man younger than 45 in good health and CMV-seronegative. Both conserved end residues are part of each CDR3. The order of the fields is clone size, J gene, D gene, V gene, CDR3 DNA, CDR3 protein. A D gene is named only where the DNA matches it firmly. Clone size is stated in some rows and not others, as once, few, many or a class when expanded.

. TRBJ2-7 . TRBV28 TGTGCCAGCAGTTTAGGTCAGAACTACGAGCAGTACTTC CASSLGQNYEQYF
. TRBJ1-1 TRBD1 TRBV6-5 TGTGCCAGCAGACAACTCCCACAGGGGGTGGAAGCTTTCTTT CASRQLPQGVEAFF
. TRBJ2-5 TRBD1 TRBV13 TGTGCCAGCAGCTTAGTAGGAGCACAGGGGGGGACCCAGTACTTC CASSLVGAQGGTQYF
once TRBJ1-5 . TRBV28 TGTGCCAGCAGTCTACCTGGGGGGTGGGATCAGCCCCAGCATTTT CASSLPGGWDQPQHF
. TRBJ2-3 . TRBV5-6 TGTGCCAGCAGCTTAATAGGTGGGGGCAGCACAGATACGCAGTATTTT CASSLIGGGSTDTQYF
. TRBJ2-2 TRBD1 TRBV29-1 TGCAGCGTGAGGGACAGGGGCGCCGGGGAGCTGTTTTTT CSVRDRGAGELFF
. TRBJ2-3 TRBD2 TRBV5-1 TGCGCCAGCAGCTTGGAGCGGGAGGGCACAGATACGCAGTATTTT CASSLEREGTDTQYF
few TRBJ2-7 TRBD1 TRBV7-2 TGTGCCAGCAGCCCGGACAGGGGTGGGTACGAGCAGTACTTC CASSPDRGGYEQYF
. TRBJ2-5 . TRBV11-3 TGTGCCAGCAGCTTAGGGGACTCGTACCAAGAGACCCAGTACTTC CASSLGDSYQETQYF
. TRBJ2-1 TRBD2 TRBV5-1 TGCGCCAGCAGCCGTAGCGGGGAGAGCTCCTACAATGAGCAGTTCTTC CASSRSGESSYNEQFF
. TRBJ2-5 . TRBV15 TGTGCCACCAGCAGAGAGGCGGGGGAGACCCAGTACTTC CATSREAGETQYF
. TRBJ2-5 . TRBV5-6 TGTGCCAGCAGCCGAAGAGCGAATGGGGAGACCCAGTACTTC CASSRRANGETQYF
. TRBJ1-2 TRBD1 TRBV7-9 TGTGCCAGCAGCCTATCACAGGGGGCGAATGGCTACACCTTC CASSLSQGANGYTF
. TRBJ2-7 . TRBV2 TGTGCCAGCAGCCCAGCGCCCCCCCCACTCTCCTACGAGCAGTACTTC CASSPAPPPLSYEQYF
. TRBJ2-3 TRBD1 TRBV7-6 TGTGCCAGCAGCTTAGACAGGGGCTTCACAGATACGCAGTATTTT CASSLDRGFTDTQYF
once TRBJ2-7 TRBD2 TRBV7-2 TGTGCCAGCGGGAAAACTAGCGGGGGTTACTACGAGCAGTACTTC CASGKTSGGYYEQYF
few TRBJ2-3 TRBD1 TRBV4-3 TGCGCCAGCAGCCAAAAACCGGGACAGGCAGATACGCAGTATTTT CASSQKPGQADTQYF
. TRBJ2-1 . TRBV30 TGTGCCTGGACCGCGGGGACCGGCTCCTACAATGAGCAGTTCTTC CAWTAGTGSYNEQFF
. TRBJ2-7 TRBD1 TRBV9 TGTGCCAGCAGCGTAGCTTCACCAGGGGGCGAGCAGTACTTC CASSVASPGGEQYF
. TRBJ1-5 . TRBV30 TGTGCCTGGAGCTTACAGGGAACAGGTCAGCCCCAGCATTTT CAWSLQGTGQPQHF
. TRBJ2-3 TRBD1 TRBV4-2 TGTGCCAGCAGCCCCAGGCGGACAGGGGGCGGCACAGATACGCAGTATTTT CASSPRRTGGGTDTQYF
. TRBJ2-7 . TRBV5-4 TGTGCCAGCAGCGGGAGGACCGTTAACTACGAGCAGTACTTC CASSGRTVNYEQYF
. TRBJ2-7 . TRBV7-2 TGTGCCAGCGGAGAGCGGCGACCCTACTCCTACGAGCAGTACTTC CASGERRPYSYEQYF
. TRBJ1-1 TRBD1 TRBV13 TGTGCCAGCAGCTTAGGCTTGGACAGGAAAGAAGCTTTCTTT CASSLGLDRKEAFF
. TRBJ1-2 TRBD1 TRBV5-6 TGTGCCAGCAGCGTGGGACAGGGGATCGGTGGCTACACCTTC CASSVGQGIGGYTF
. TRBJ1-1 . TRBV30 TGTGCCTGGAGTGCGGGTAAGACTGAAGCTTTCTTT CAWSAGKTEAFF
. TRBJ2-1 TRBD2 TRBV6-6 TGTGCCAGCAACCCACGCGGGGGGGGGAACTACAATGAGCAGTTCTTC CASNPRGGGNYNEQFF
few TRBJ2-7 . TRBV15 TGTGCCACCAGCAGATCTCGGGGCTACGAGCAGTACTTC CATSRSRGYEQYF
. TRBJ2-5 TRBD2 TRBV6-6 TGTGCCAGCAGTCCACCTAGCGGATTCCAAGAGACCCAGTACTTC CASSPPSGFQETQYF
. TRBJ2-2 TRBD2 TRBV4-3 TGCGCCAGCAGCCAAGAGTTTGGCGGGGGGGACACCGGGGAGCTGTTTTTT CASSQEFGGGDTGELFF
. TRBJ2-7 TRBD2 TRBV7-2 TGTGCCAGCAGACGCGGGACTACCCGTTTTGAAGAGCAGTACTTC CASRRGTTRFEEQYF
. TRBJ1-3 . TRBV5-6 TGTGCCAGCAGCTTGGGAGTCTCTGGAAACACCATATATTTT CASSLGVSGNTIYF
. TRBJ2-7 . TRBV30 TGTGCCTGGAGCGACAGTCGCCTTACCTACGAGCAGTACTTC CAWSDSRLTYEQYF
. TRBJ1-1 . TRBV6-5 TGTGCCAGCAGTTACTACACGAACACTGAAGCTTTCTTT CASSYYTNTEAFF
. TRBJ1-5 . TRBV18 TGTGCCAGCTCACGAACTCCACGGGGTTTGCAGCCCCAGCATTTT CASSRTPRGLQPQHF
. TRBJ2-7 TRBD1 TRBV30 TGTGCCTGGAGTCCGGGACAGGGGGGCGAGCAGTACTTC CAWSPGQGGEQYF
. TRBJ2-1 . TRBV23-1 TGCGCCAGCAGTCAACGCTACGGGGTTCCGTACAATGAGCAGTTCTTC CASSQRYGVPYNEQFF
once TRBJ2-7 TRBD1 TRBV10-3 TGTGCCATCAGTGAGGGGACAGGGGCGTCCTCCTACGAGCAGTACTTC CAISEGTGASSYEQYF
. TRBJ2-2 . TRBV4-2 TGTGCCAGCAGCAGGGGGACCGGGGAGCTGTTTTTT CASSRGTGELFF
. TRBJ2-5 . TRBV14 TGTGCCAGCAGCCAAGATGAGCAGGGGAGGGAGTACTTC CASSQDEQGREYF
. TRBJ2-1 TRBD1 TRBV28 TGTGCCAGCAGTTCCGGGACAGGCTACAATGAGCAGTTCTTC CASSSGTGYNEQFF
. TRBJ1-1 . TRBV6-5 TGTGCCAGCAGTTACCAGCTCGGAGGTGGCACTGAAGCTTTCTTT CASSYQLGGGTEAFF
. TRBJ1-2 TRBD1 TRBV7-3 TGTGCCAGCAGCTTCACAGGGGACTATGGCTACACCTTC CASSFTGDYGYTF
. TRBJ1-4 . TRBV7-9 TGTGCCAGCAGTCCTCCGGGGGGACAAAAACTGTTTTTT CASSPPGGQKLFF
. TRBJ2-1 . TRBV9 TGTGCCAGCAGCGTAGTTGAGGACACTCTGAGCTCCTACAATGAGCAGTTCTTC CASSVVEDTLSSYNEQFF
. TRBJ1-5 TRBD1 TRBV12-5 TGTGCTAGTGGTTTGGGAGGCAGGGGGAATCAGCCCCAGCATTTT CASGLGGRGNQPQHF